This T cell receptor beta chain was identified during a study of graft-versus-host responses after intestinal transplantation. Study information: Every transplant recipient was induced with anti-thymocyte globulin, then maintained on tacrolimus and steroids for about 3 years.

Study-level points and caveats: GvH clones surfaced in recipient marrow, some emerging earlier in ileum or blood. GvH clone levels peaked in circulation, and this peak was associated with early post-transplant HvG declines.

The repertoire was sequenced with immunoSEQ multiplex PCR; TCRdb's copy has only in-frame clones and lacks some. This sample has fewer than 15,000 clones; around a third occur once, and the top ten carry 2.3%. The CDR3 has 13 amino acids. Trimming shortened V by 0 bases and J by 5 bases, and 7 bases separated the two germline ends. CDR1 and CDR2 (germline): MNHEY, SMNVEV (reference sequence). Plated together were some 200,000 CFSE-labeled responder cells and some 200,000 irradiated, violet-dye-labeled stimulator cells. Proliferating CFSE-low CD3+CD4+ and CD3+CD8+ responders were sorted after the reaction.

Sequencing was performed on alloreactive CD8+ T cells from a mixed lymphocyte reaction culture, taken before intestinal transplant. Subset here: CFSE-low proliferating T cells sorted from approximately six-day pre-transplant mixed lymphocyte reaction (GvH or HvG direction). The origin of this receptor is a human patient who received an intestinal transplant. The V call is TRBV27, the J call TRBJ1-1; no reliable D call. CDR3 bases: TGTGCCAGCAGTTTATCCAGCCGGACTGAAGCTTTCTTT. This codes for CASSLSSRTEAFF.